This TCR beta chain was documented in a study of shared clonotypes between healthy human individuals. Sorted-subset replicate PCR reactions contained approximately 190 ng DNA, corresponding to around 30,000 T cell genomes. Data came from immunoSEQ multiplex PCR; TCRdb stores just in-frame clones and leaves some out. The repertoire has 600,000 or so clones, 85% to 95% of them found once; the top ten carry approximately 0.11%. Terminally differentiated effector memory CD45RA+ cells were excluded by CCR7 positive selection of CD45RO-negative cells. J gave up 5 bases and V 3 bases, and 11 bases lay outside the gene matches. Germline lookup yields CDR1 SQVTM and CDR2 ANQGSEA. CDR3 length: 16 amino acids.

The sequencing input was naive CD8+ T cells sorted from blood. The chain combines TRBV29-1 with TRBJ2-5; 11 bases fit TRBD2. The receptor was isolated from a woman in her 30s in good health. The CDR3 nucleotides read TGCAGCGTTGAGGGGGCTAGCGGGAGGCCGGAGGAGACCCAGTACTTC. Amino acid sequence: CSVEGASGRPEETQYF.